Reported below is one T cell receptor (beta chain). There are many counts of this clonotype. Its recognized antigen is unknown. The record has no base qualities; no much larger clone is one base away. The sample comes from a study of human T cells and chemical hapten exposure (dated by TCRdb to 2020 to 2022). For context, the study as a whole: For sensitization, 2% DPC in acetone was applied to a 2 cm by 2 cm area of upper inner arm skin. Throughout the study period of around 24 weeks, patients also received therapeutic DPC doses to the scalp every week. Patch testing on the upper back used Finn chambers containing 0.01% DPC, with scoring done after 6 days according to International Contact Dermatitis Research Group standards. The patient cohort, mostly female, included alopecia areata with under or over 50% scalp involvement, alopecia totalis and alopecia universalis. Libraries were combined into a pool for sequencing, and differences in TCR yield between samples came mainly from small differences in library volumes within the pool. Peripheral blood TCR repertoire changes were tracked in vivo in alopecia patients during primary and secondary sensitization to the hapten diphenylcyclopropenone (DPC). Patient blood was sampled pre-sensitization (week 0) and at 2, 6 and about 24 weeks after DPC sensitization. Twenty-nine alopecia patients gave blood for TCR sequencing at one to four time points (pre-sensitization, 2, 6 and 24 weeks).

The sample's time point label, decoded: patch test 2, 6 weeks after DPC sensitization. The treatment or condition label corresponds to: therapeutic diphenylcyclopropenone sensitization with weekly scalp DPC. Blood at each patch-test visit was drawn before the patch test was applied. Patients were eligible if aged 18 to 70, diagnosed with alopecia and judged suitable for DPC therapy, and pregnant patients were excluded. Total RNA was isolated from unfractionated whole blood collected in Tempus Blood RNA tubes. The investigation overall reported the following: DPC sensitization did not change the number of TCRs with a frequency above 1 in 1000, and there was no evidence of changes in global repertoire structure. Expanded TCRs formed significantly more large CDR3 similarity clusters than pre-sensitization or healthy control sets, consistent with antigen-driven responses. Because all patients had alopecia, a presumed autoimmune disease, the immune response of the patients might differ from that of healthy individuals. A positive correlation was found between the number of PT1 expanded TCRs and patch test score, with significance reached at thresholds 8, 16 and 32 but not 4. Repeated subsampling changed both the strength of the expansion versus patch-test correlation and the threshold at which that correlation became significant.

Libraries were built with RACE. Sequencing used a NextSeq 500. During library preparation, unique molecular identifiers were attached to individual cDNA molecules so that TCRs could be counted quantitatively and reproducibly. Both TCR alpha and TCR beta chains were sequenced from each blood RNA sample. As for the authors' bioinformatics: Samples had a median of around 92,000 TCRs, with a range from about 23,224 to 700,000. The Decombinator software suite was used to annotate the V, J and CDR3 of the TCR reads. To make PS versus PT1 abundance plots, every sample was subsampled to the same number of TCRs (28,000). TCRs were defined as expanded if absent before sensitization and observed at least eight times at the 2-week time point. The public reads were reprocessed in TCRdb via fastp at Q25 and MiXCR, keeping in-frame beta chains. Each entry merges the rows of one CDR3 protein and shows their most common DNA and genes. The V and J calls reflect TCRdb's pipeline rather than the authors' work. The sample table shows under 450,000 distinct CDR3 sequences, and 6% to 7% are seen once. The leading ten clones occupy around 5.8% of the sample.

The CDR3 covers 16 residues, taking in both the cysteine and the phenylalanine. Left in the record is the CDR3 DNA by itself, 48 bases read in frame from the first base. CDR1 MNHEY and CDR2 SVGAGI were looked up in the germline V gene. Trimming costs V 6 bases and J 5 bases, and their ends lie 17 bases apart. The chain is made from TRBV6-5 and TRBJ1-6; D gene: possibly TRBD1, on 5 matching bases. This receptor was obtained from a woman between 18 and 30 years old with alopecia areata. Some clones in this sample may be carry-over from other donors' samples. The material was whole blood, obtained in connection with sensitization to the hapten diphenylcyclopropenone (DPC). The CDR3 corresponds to CASRNPPGRDNSPLHF. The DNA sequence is TGTGCCAGCAGAAACCCCCCGGGACGGGATAATTCACCCCTCCACTTT.